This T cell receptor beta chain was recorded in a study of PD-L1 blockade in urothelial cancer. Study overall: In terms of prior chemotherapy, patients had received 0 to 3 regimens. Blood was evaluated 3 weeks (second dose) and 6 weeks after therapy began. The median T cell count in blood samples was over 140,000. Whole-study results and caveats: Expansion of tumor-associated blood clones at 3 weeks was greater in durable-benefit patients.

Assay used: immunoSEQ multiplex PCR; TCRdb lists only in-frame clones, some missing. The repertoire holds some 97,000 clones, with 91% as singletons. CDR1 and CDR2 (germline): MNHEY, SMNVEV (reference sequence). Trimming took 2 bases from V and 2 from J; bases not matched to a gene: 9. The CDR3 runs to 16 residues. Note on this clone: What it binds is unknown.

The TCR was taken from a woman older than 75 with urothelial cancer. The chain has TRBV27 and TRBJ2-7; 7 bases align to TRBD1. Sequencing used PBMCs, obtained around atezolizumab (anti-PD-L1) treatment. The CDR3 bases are TGTGCCAGCAGTTTAACGGCGACAGGGATAGCCTACGAGCAGTACTTC. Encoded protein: CASSLTATGIAYEQYF.